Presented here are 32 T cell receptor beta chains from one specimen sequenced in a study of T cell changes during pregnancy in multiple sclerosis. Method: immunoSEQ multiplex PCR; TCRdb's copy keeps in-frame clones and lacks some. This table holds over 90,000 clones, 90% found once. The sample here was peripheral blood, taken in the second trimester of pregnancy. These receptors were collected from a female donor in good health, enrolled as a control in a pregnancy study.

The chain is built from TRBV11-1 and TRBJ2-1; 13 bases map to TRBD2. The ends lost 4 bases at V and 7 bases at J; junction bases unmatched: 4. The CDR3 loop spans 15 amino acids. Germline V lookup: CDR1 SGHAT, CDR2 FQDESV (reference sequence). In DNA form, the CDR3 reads TGTGCCAGCAGCTACCGACTAGCGGGGGGAAATGAGCAGTTCTTC. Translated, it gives CASSYRLAGGNEQFF.

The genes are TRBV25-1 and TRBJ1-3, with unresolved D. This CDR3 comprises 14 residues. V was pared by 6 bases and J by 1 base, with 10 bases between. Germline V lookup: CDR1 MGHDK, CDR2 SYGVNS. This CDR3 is CASRVAVSGNTIYF. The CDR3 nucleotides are TGTGCCAGCAGAGTAGCAGTATCTGGAAACACCATATATTTT. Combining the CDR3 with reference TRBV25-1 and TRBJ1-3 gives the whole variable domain EADIYQTPRYLVIGTGKKITLECSQTMGHDKMYWYQQDPGMELHLIHYSYGVNSTEKGDLSSESTVSRIRTEHFPLTLESARPSHTSQYLCASRVAVSGNTIYFGEGSWLTVV.

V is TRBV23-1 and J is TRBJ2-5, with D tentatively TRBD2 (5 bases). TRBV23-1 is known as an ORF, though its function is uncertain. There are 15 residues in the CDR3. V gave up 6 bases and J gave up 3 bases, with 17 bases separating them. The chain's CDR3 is CASSRTPWTEETQYF. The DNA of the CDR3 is TGCGCCAGCAGCAGGACTCCTTGGACCGAAGAGACCCAGTACTTC.

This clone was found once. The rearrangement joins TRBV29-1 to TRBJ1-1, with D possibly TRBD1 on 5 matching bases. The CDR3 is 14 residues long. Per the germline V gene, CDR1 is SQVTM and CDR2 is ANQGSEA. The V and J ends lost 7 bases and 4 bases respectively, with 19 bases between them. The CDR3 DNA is TGCAGCGCAGCGGGGCAGGGAGGGTCCACTGAAGCTTTCTTT. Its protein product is CSAAGQGGSTEAFF.

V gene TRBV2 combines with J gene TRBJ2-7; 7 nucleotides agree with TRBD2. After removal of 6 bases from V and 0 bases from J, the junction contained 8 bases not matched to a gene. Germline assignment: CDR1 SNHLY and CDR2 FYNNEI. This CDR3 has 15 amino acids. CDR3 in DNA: TGTGCCAGCAGGAAGCCCCGGGACTACTCCTACGAGCAGTACTTC. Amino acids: CASRKPRDYSYEQYF. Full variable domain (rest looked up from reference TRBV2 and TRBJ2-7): EPEVTQTPSHQVTQMGQEVILRCVPISNHLYFYWYRQILGQKVEFLVSFYNNEISEKSEIFDDQFSVERPDGSNFTLKIRSTKLEDSAMYFCASRKPRDYSYEQYFGPGTRLTVT.

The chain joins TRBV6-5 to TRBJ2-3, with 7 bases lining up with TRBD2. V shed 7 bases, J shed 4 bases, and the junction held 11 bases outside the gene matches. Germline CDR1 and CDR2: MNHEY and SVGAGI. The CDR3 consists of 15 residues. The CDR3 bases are TGTGCCAGCACCCTGGGAGGGAGCAGCCCAGATACGCAGTATTTT. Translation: CASTLGGSSPDTQYF.

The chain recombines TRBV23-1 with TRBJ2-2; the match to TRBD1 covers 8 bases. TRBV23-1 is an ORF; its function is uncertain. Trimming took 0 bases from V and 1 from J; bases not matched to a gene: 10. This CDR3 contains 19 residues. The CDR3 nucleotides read TGCGCCAGCAGTCAATCGAGGCCGGCAGGGGGCTTGAACACCGGGGAGCTGTTTTTT. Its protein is CASSQSRPAGGLNTGELFF.

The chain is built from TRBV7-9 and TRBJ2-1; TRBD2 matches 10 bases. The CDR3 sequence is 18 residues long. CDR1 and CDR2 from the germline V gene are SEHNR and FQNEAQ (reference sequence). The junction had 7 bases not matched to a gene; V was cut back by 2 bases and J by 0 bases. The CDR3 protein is CASSLTAGGTSSYNEQFF. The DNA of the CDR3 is TGTGCCAGCAGCTTAACAGCGGGAGGGACTAGCTCCTACAATGAGCAGTTCTTC.

CDR3 loop: CASSISQGAENTIYF. The DNA for the CDR3 is TGTGCCAGCAGCATCTCACAGGGGGCCGAAAACACCATATATTTT. The chain uses TRBV9 and TRBJ1-3; TRBD1 matches 9 bases. V shed 4 bases, J shed 6 bases, and the junction held 8 bases outside the gene matches. The CDR3 runs to 15 residues. Looked up from germline, CDR1 is SGDLS and CDR2 is YYNGEE.

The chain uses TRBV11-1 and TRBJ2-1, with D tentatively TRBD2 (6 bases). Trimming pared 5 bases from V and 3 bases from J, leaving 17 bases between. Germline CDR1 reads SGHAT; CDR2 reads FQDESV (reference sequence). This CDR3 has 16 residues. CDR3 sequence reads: CASSLLRGTFYNEQFF. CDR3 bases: TGTGCCAGCAGCCTACTACGGGGGACGTTCTACAATGAGCAGTTCTTC.

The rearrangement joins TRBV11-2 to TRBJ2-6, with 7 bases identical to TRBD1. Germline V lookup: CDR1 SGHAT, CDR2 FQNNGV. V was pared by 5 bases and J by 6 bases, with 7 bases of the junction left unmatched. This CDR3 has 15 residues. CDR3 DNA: TGTGCCAGCAGCGTCGACAGGGTGTTGGCCAACGTCCTGACTTTC. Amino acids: CASSVDRVLANVLTF.

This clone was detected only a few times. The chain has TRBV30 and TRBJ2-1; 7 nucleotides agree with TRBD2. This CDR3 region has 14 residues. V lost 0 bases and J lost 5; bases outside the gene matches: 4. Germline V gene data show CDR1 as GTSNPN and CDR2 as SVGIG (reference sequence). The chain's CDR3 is CAWSVALADNEQFF. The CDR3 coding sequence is TGTGCCTGGAGTGTAGCCCTAGCGGACAATGAGCAGTTCTTC.

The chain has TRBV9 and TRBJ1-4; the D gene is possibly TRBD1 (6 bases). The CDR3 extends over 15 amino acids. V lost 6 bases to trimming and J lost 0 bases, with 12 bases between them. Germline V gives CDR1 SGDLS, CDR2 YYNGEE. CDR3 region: CASTAGAATNEKLFF. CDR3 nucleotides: TGTGCCAGCACGGCGGGGGCTGCAACTAATGAAAAACTGTTTTTT.

DNA of the CDR3: TGTGCCACCAGCAGAGATGGAGGGATACAAGCTTTCTTT. Its translation: CATSRDGGIQAFF. The chain recombines TRBV15 with TRBJ1-1; no reliable D call. V dropped 0 bases and J dropped 9 bases, with 11 bases sitting between them. This CDR3 contains 13 residues. CDR1 LNHNV and CDR2 YYDKDF come from the germline V gene (reference sequence).

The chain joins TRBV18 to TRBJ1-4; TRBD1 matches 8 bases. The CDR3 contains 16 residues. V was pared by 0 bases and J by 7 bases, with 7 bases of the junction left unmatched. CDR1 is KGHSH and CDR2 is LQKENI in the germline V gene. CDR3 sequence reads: CASSPPKDRAVEKLFF. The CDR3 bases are TGTGCCAGCTCACCACCGAAGGACAGGGCTGTTGAAAAACTGTTTTTT.

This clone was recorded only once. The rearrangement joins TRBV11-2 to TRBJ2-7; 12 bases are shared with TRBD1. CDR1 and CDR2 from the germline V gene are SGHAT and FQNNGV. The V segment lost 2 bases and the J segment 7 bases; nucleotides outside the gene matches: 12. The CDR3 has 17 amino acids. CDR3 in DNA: TGTGCCAGCAGCTTAATGCTACCGGGACAGGGGGCGAAAGAGCAGTACTTC. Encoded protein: CASSLMLPGQGAKEQYF.

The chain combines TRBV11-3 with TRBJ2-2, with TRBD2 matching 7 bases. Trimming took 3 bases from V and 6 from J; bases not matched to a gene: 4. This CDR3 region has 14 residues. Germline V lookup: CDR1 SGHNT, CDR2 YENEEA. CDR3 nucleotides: TGTGCCAGCAGCTTGGGAGGGTCCCCCGGGGAGCTGTTTTTT. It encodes CASSLGGSPGELFF.

In DNA, the CDR3 is TGTGCCAGCAGCCGTACAGGGGGCGACCACAATGAGCAGTTCTTC. Encoded protein: CASSRTGGDHNEQFF. This rearrangement joins TRBV5-5 to TRBJ2-1; 9 bases map to TRBD1. The V and J ends lost 4 bases and 5 bases, in that order; junction bases with no gene match: 7. The germline V gene has CDR1 SGHKS and CDR2 YYEKEE (reference sequence). This CDR3 region has 15 residues.

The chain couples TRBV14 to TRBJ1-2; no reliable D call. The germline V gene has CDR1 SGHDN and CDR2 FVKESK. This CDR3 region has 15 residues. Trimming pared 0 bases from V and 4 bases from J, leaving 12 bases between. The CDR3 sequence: CASSQDIGYAYGYTF. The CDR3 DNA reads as TGTGCCAGCAGCCAAGATATCGGGTACGCCTATGGCTACACCTTC. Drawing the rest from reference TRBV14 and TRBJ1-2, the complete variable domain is EAGVTQFPSHSVIEKGQTVTLRCDPISGHDNLYWYRRVMGKEIKFLLHFVKESKQDESGMPNNRFLAERTGGTYSTLKVQPAELEDSGVYFCASSQDIGYAYGYTFGSGTRLTVV.

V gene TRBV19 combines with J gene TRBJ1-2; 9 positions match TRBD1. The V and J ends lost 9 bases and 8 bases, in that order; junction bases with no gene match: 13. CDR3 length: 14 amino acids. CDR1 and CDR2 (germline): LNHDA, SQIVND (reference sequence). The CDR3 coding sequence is TGTGCCAGCCAATTCACAGGGGGCGCAGGGGGCTACACCTTC. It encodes CASQFTGGAGGYTF.

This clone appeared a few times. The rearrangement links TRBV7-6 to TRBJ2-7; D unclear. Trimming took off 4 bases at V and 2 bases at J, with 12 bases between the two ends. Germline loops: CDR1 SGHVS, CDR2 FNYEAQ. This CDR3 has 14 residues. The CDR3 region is CASSSLDGAYEQYF. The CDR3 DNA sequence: TGTGCCAGCAGCTCGCTAGACGGTGCCTACGAGCAGTACTTC. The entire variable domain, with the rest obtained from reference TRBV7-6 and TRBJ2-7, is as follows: GAGVSQSPRYKVTKRGQDVALRCDPISGHVSLYWYRQALGQGPEFLTYFNYEAQQDKSGLPNDRFSAERPEGSISTLTIQRTEQRDSAMYRCASSSLDGAYEQYFGPGTRLTVT.

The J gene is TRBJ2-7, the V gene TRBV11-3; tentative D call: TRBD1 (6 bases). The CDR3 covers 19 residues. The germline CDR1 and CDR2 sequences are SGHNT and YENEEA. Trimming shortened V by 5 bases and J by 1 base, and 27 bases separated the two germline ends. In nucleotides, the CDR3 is TGTGCCAGCAGCCCACCGGGGAGCCGACAGGTTTTTTGTTCCTACGAGCAGTACTTC. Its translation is CASSPPGSRQVFCSYEQYF.

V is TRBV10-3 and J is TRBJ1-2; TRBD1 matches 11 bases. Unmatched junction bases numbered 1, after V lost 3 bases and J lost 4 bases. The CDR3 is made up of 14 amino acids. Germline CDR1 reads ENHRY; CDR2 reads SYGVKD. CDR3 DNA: TGTGCCATCAGTGATGGACAGGGGGCCTATGGCTACACCTTC. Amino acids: CAISDGQGAYGYTF.

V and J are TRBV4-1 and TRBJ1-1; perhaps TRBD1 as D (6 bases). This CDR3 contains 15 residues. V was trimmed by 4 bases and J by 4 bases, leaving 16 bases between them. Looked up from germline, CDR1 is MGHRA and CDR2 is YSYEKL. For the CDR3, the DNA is TGCGCCAGCAGCCCTTCAACAGGGTTCGGCACTGAAGCTTTCTTT. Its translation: CASSPSTGFGTEAFF.

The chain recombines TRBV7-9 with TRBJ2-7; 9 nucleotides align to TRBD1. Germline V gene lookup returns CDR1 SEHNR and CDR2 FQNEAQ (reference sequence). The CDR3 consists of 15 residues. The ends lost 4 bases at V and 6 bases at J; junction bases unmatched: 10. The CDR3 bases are TGTGCCAGCAGCTGGGGGGACAGGGCGATCGGCGAGCAGTACTTC. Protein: CASSWGDRAIGEQYF. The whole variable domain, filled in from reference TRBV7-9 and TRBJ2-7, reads DTGVSQNPRHKITKRGQNVTFRCDPISEHNRLYWYRQTLGQGPEFLTYFQNEAQLEKSRLLSDRFSAERPKGSFSTLEIQRTEQGDSAMYLCASSWGDRAIGEQYFGPGTRLTVT.

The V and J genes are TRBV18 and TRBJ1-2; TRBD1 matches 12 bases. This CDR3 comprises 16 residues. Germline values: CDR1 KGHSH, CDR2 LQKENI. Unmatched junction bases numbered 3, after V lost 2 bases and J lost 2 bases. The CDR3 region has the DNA TGTGCCAGCTCACCAACGGGACAGGGGGCAAACTATGGCTACACCTTC. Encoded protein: CASSPTGQGANYGYTF.

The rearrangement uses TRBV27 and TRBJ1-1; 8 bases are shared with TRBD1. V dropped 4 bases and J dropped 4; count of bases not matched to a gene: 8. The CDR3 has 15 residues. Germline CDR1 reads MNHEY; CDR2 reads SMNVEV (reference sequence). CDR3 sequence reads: CASSSRTGLVTEAFF. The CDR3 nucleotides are TGTGCCAGCAGTTCACGGACAGGGTTAGTCACTGAAGCTTTCTTT.

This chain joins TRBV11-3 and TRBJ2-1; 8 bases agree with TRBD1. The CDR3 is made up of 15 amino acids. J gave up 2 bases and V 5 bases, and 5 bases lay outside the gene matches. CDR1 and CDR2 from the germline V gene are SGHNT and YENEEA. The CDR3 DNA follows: TGTGCCAGCAGCCTCAGACAGGGGACCTACAATGAGCAGTTCTTC. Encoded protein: CASSLRQGTYNEQFF.

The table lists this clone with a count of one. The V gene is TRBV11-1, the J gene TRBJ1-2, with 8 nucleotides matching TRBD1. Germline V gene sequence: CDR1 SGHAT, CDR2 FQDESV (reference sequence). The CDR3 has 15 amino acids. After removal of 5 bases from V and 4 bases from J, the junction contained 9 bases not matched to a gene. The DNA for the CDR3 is TGTGCCAGCAGCCTAGGACAGGGAGCCGGCTATGGCTACACCTTC. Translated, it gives CASSLGQGAGYGYTF. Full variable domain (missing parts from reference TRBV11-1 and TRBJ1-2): EAEVAQSPRYKITEKSQAVAFWCDPISGHATLYWYRQILGQGPELLVQFQDESVVDDSQLPKDRFSAERLKGVDSTLKIQPAELGDSAMYLCASSLGQGAGYGYTFGSGTRLTVV.

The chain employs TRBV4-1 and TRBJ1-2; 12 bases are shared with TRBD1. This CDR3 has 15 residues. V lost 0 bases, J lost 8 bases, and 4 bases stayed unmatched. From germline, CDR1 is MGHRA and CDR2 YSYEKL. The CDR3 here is CASSQEGQGARGYTF. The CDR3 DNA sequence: TGCGCCAGCAGCCAAGAGGGACAGGGGGCGAGGGGCTACACCTTC.

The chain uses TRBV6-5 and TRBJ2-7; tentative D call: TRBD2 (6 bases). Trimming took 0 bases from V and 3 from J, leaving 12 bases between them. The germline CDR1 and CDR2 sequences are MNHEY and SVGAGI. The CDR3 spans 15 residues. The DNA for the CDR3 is TGTGCCAGCAGTTACTCGGCACGGGGGAACTACGAGCAGTACTTC. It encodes CASSYSARGNYEQYF.

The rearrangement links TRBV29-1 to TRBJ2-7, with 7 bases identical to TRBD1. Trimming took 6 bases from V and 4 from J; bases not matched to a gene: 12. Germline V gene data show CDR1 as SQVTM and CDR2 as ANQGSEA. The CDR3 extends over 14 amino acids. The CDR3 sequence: CSVESTGQFYEQYF. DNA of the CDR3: TGCAGCGTGGAGTCGACAGGGCAATTTTACGAGCAGTACTTC.